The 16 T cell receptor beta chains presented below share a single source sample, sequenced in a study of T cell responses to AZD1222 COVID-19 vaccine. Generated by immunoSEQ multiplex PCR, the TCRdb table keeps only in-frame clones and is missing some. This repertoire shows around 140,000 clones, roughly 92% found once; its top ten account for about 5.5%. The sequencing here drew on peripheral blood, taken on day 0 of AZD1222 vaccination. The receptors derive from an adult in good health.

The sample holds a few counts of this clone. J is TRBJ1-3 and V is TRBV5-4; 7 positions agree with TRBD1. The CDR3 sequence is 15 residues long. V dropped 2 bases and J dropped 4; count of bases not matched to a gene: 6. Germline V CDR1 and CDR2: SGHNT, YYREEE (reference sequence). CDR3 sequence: CASSLDRARGNTIYF. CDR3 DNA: TGTGCCAGCAGCTTAGACAGGGCTCGAGGAAACACCATATATTTT.

The CDR3 DNA follows: TGTGCCAGCAGCTTAGATCCGGTCAGTAACTATGGCTACACCTTC. Translated: CASSLDPVSNYGYTF. This chain joins TRBV11-3 and TRBJ1-2; D unresolved. Trimming shortened V by 0 bases and J by 1 base, and 9 bases separated the two germline ends. Germline V gene lookup returns CDR1 SGHNT and CDR2 YENEEA. The CDR3 is 15 residues long.

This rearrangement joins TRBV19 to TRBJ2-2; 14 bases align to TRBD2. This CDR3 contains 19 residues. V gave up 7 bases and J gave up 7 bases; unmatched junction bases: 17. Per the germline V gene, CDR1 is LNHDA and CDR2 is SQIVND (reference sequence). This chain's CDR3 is CASTPQPGLAGVSDGELFF. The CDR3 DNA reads TGTGCCAGTACCCCTCAGCCGGGACTAGCGGGAGTATCGGACGGGGAGCTGTTTTTT.

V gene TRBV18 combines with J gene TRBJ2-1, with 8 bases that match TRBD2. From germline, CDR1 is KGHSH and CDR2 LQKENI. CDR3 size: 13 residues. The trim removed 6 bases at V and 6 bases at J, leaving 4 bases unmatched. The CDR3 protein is CASSPGLVNEQFF. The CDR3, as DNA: TGTGCCAGCTCGCCGGGACTAGTCAATGAGCAGTTCTTC.

CDR3 coding DNA: TGTGCCAGCAGAAGACTTCTTCTCTCCTACAATGAGCAGTTCTTC. It encodes CASRRLLLSYNEQFF. V is TRBV6-4 and J is TRBJ2-1; D remains unclear. This CDR3 has 15 amino acids. V gave up 6 bases and J gave up 0 bases, with 12 bases separating them. Per germline, CDR1 MRHNA and CDR2 SNTAGT.

CDR3 sequence reads: CASSPYEGRMSYEQYF. CDR3 DNA sequence: TGCGCCAGCAGCCCCTACGAGGGGAGAATGTCCTACGAGCAGTACTTC. The gene calls are TRBV5-1 and TRBJ2-7; D may be TRBD1 or TRBD2 (5 bases each). Germline-derived CDR1 and CDR2 are SGHRS and YFSETQ. V lost 4 bases to trimming and J lost 1 base, with 18 bases between them. This CDR3 has 16 amino acids.

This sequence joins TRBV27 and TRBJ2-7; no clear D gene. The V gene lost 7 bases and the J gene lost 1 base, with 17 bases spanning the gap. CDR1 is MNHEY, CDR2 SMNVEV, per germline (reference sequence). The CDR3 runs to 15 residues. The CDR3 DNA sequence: TGTGCCAGCATTAGGTCTATGGGTACTTCCTACGAGCAGTACTTC. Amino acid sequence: CASIRSMGTSYEQYF.

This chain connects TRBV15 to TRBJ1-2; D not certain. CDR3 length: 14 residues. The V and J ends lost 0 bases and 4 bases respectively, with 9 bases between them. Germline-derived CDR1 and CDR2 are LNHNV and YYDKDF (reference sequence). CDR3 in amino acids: CATSRDLVTYGYTF. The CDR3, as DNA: TGTGCCACCAGCAGAGATTTGGTTACCTATGGCTACACCTTC.

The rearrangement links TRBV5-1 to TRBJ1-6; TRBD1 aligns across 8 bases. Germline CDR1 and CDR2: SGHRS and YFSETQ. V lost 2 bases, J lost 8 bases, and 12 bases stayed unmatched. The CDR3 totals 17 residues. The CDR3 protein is CASSFQGAPRPDSPLHF. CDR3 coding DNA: TGCGCCAGCAGCTTTCAGGGGGCCCCCAGGCCTGATTCACCCCTCCACTTT.

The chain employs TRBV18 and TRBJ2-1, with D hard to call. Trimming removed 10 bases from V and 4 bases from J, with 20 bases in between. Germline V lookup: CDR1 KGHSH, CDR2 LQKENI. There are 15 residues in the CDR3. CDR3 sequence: CATTEDQLGYNEQFF. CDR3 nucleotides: TGTGCCACTACCGAGGACCAACTGGGGTACAATGAGCAGTTCTTC.

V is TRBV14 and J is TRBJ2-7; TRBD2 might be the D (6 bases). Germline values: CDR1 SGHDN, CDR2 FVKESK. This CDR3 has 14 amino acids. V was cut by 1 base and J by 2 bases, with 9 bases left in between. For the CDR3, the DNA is TGTGCCAGCAGCCAAGGCGGGGTCCCCTACGAGCAGTACTTC. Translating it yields CASSQGGVPYEQYF.

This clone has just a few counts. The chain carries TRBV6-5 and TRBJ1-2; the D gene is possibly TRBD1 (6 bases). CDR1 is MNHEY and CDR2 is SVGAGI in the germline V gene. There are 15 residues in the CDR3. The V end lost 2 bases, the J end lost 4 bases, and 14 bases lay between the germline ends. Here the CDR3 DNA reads TGTGCCAGCAGTTACACAATGGACAGTTCCTATGGCTACACCTTC. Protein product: CASSYTMDSSYGYTF.

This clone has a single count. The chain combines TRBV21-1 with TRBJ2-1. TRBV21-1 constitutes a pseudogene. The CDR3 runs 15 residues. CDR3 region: CASNRKGGRYNEQFF. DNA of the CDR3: TGTGCCAGCAACAGAAAGGGGGGTAGGTACAATGAGCAGTTCTTC.

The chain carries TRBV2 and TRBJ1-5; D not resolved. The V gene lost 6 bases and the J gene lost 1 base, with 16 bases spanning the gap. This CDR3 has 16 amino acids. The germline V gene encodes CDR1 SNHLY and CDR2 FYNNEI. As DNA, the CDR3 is TGTGCCAGCAGCGACGCGGGTCGGGAGAGCAATCAGCCCCAGCATTTT. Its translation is CASSDAGRESNQPQHF.

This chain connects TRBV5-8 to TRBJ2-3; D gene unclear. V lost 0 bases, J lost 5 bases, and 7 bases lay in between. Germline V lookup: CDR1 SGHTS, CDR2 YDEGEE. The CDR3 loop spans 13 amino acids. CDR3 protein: CASSLEPVDTQYF. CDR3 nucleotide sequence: TGTGCCAGCAGCTTGGAACCTGTAGATACGCAGTATTTT.

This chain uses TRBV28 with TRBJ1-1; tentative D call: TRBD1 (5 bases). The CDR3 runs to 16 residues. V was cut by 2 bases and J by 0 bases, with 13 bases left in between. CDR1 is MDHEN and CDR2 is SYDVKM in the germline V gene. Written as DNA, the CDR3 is TGTGCCAGCAGTTTACCCCCGGGACGGATGAACACTGAAGCTTTCTTT. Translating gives CASSLPPGRMNTEAFF.